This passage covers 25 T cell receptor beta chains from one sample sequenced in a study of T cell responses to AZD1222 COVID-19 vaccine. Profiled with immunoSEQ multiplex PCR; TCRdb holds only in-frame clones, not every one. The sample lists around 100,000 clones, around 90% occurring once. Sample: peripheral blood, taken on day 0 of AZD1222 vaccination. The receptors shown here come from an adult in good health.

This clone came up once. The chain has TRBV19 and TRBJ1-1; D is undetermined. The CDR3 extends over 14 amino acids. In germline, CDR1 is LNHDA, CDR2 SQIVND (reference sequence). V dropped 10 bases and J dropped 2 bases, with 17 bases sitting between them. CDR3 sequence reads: CATKLRSVNTEAFF. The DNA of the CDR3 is TGTGCCACCAAGCTAAGGTCGGTAAACACTGAAGCTTTCTTT.

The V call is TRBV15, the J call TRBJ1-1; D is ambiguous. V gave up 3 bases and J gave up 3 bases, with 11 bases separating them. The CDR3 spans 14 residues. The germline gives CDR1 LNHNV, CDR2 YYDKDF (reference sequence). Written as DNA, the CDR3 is TGTGCCACCAGCAGCCAGGATGGAGACACTGAAGCTTTCTTT. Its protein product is CATSSQDGDTEAFF. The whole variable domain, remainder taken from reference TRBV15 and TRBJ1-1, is DAMVIQNPRYQVTQFGKPVTLSCSQTLNHNVMYWYQQKSSQAPKLLFHYYDKDFNNEADTPDNFQSRRPNTSFCFLDIRSPGLGDTAMYLCATSSQDGDTEAFFGQGTRLTVV.

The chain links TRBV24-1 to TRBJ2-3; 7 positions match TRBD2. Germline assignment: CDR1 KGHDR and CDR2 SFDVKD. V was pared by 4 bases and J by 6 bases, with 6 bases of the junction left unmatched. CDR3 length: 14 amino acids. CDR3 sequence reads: CATSDGGWTDTQYF. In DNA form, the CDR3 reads TGTGCCACCAGTGACGGGGGGTGGACGGATACGCAGTATTTT.

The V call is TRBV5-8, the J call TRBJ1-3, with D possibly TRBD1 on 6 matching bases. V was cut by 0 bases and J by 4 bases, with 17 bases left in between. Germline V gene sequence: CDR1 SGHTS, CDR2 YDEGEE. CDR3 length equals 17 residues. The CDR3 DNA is TGTGCCAGCAGCTTGGGCGAAAACAGGGTGCCAGGAAACACCATATATTTT. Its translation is CASSLGENRVPGNTIYF.

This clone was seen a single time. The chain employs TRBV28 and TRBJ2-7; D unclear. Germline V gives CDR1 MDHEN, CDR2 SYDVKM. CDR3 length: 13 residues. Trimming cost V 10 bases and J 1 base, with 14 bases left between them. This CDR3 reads CATLTDGSYEQYF. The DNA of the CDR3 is TGTGCCACCCTCACTGACGGATCCTACGAGCAGTACTTC.

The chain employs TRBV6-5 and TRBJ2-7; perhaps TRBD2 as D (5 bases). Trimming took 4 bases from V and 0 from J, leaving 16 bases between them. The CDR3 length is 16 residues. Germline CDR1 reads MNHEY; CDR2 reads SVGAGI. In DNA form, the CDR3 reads TGTGCCAGCAGTTTGAGGCGAGGGCTCAGCTCCTACGAGCAGTACTTC. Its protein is CASSLRRGLSSYEQYF.

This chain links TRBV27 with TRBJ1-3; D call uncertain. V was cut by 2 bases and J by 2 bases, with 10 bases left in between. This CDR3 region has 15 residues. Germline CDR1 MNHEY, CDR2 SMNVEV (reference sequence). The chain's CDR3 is CASSLRAGTGNTIYF. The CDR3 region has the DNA TGTGCCAGCAGTTTACGGGCAGGAACTGGAAACACCATATATTTT.

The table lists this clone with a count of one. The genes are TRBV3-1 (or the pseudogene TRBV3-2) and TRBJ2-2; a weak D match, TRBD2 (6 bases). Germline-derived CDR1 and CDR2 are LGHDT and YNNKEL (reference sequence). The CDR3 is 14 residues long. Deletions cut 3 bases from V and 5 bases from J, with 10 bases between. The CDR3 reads CASSQTSNTGELFF. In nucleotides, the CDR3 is TGTGCCAGCAGCCAGACTAGTAATACCGGGGAGCTGTTTTTT.

The CDR3 DNA reads as TGTGCCAGCAGCGGGGAAGGACGTGGGGCAGATACGCAGTATTTT. This sequence encodes CASSGEGRGADTQYF. The V and J genes are TRBV9 and TRBJ2-3; D call uncertain. V was cut by 3 bases and J by 4 bases, with 15 bases left in between. The CDR3 runs 15 residues. Germline CDR1 reads SGDLS; CDR2 reads YYNGEE.

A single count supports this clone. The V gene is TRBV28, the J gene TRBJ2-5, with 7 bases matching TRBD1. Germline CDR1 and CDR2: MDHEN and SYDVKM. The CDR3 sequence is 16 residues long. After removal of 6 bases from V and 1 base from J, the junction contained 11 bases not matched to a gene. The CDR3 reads CASSHRQGRGQETQYF. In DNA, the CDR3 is TGTGCCAGCAGCCATAGACAGGGACGGGGCCAAGAGACCCAGTACTTC.

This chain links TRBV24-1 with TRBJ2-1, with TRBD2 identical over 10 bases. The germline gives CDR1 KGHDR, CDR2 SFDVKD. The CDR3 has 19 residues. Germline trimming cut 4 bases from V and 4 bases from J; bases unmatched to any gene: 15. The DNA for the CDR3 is TGTGCCACCAGTGACAGCCCCGGGGCTAGCGGGAGCTATTACAATGAGCAGTTCTTC. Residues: CATSDSPGASGSYYNEQFF.

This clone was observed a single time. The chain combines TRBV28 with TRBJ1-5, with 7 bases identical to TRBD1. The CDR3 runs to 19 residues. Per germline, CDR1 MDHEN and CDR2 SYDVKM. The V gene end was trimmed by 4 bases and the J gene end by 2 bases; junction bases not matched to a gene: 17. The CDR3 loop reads CASSSTHSGGPIGNQPQHF. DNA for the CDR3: TGTGCCAGCAGTTCGACACATTCAGGGGGGCCTATTGGCAATCAGCCCCAGCATTTT.

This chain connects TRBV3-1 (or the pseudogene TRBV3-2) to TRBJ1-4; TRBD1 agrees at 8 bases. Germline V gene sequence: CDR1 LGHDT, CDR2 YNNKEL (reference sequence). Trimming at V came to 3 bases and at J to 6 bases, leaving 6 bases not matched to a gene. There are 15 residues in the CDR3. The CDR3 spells CASSHPQGGDEKLFF. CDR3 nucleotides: TGTGCCAGCAGCCACCCACAGGGGGGGGATGAAAAACTGTTTTTT.

CDR3 loop: CASSLGREGYSNQPQHF. The CDR3 nucleotides are TGTGCCAGCAGTTTGGGAAGGGAGGGCTATAGCAATCAGCCCCAGCATTTT. The chain joins TRBV28 to TRBJ1-5; D gene unclear. Germline lookup yields CDR1 MDHEN and CDR2 SYDVKM. This CDR3 region has 17 residues. Trimming removed 3 bases from V and 0 bases from J, with 15 bases in between.

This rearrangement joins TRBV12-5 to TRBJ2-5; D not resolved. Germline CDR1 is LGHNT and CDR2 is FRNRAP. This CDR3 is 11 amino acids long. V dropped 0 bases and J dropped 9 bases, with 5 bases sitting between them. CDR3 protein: CASGLVVPQYF. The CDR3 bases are TGTGCTAGTGGTTTGGTAGTCCCCCAGTACTTC.

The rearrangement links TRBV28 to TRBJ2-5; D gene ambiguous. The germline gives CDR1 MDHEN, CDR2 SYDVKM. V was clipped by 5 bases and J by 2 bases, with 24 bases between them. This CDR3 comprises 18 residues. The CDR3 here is CASSRTRLRALIQETQYF. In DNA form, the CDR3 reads TGTGCCAGCAGTCGCACCCGACTTCGGGCCTTAATTCAAGAGACCCAGTACTTC. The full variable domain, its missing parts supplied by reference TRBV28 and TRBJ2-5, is DVKVTQSSRYLVKRTGEKVFLECVQDMDHENMFWYRQDPGLGLRLIYFSYDVKMKEKGDIPEGYSVSREKKERFSLILESASTNQTSMYLCASSRTRLRALIQETQYFGPGTRLLVL.

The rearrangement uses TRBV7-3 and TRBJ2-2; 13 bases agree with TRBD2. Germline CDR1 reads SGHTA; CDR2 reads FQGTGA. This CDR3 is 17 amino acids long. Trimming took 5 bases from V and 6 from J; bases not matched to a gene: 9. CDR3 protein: CASSGNLLAGGSGELFF. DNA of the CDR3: TGTGCCAGCAGCGGAAATTTACTAGCGGGAGGGTCCGGGGAGCTGTTTTTT.

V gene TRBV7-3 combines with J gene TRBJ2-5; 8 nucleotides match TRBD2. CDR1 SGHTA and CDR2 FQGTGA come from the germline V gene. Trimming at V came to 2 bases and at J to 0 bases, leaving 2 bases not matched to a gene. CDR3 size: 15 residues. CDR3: CASSLLAGYQETQYF. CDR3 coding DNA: TGTGCCAGCAGCTTATTAGCGGGGTACCAAGAGACCCAGTACTTC.

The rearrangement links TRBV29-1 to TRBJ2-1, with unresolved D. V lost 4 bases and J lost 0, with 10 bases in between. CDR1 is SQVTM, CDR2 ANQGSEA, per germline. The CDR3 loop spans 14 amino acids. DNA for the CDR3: TGCAGCGTTGGGCACCATAGCTCCTACAATGAGCAGTTCTTC. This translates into CSVGHHSSYNEQFF.

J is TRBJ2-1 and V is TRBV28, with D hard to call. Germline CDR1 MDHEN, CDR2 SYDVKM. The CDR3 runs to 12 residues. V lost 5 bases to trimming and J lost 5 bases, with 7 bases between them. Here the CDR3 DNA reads TGTGCCAGCAGTAACCGGGACAATGAGCAGTTCTTC. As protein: CASSNRDNEQFF.

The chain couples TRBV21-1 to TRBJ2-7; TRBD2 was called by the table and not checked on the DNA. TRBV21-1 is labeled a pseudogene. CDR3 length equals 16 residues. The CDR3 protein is CASSKGGLAPAYEQYF. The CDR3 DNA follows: TGTGCCAGCAGCAAAGGGGGACTAGCGCCTGCCTACGAGCAGTACTTC.

The CDR3 spells CASSEYGGTEAFF. In DNA, the CDR3 is TGTGCCAGCAGTGAATATGGAGGCACTGAAGCTTTCTTT. The chain combines TRBV6-4 with TRBJ1-1; no definite D call. CDR3 length equals 13 residues. Germline CDR1 MRHNA, CDR2 SNTAGT. V lost 3 bases, J lost 4 bases, and 9 bases lay in between.

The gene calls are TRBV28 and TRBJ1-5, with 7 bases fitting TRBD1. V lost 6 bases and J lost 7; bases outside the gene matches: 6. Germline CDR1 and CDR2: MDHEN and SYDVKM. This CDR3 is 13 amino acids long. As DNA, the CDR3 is TGTGCCAGCAGCCGACAGGGATGGCAGCCCCAGCATTTT. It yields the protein CASSRQGWQPQHF. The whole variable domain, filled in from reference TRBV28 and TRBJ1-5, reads DVKVTQSSRYLVKRTGEKVFLECVQDMDHENMFWYRQDPGLGLRLIYFSYDVKMKEKGDIPEGYSVSREKKERFSLILESASTNQTSMYLCASSRQGWQPQHFGDGTRLSIL.

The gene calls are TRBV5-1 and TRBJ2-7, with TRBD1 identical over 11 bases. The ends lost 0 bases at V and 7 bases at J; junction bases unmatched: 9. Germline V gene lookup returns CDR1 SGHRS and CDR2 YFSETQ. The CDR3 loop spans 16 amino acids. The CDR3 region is CASSLARGQGAEEQYF. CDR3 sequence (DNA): TGCGCCAGCAGCTTGGCCCGCGGACAGGGGGCAGAAGAGCAGTACTTC.

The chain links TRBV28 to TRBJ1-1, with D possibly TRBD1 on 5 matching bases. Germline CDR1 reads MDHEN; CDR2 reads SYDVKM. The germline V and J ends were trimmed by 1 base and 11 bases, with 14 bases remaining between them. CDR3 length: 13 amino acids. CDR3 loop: CASSLYEAGTAFF. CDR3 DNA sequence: TGTGCCAGCAGTTTATATGAGGCCGGGACTGCTTTCTTT.